This T cell receptor (beta chain) was observed in a study of T-cell memory formation after mild COVID-19. Study findings and constraints: Some responding clones appeared in pre-infection memory, suggesting cross-reactive memory joined. Second-wave clones with a day 37 peak had unconfirmed SARS-CoV-2 specificity.

This clonotype was seen more than once but under ten times. What it binds is not known. TCRdb processed the 5' RACE reads anew with MiXCR; each CDR3 protein has one entry. This sample has almost 550,000 distinct CDR3 sequences, with roughly 22% found just once. Germline V lookup: CDR1 LGHNT, CDR2 FRNRAP. V was pared by 7 bases and J by 1 base, with 11 bases of the junction left unmatched. This CDR3 contains 16 residues. The sequence derives from an adult woman who had mild COVID-19 (a few samples of this study predate the infection). Cell type and time point are not known. The rearrangement joins TRBV12-5 to TRBJ1-1, with TRBD1 matching 8 bases. Material for sequencing was PBMCs or a T cell subset sorted from them (not recorded which). CDR3 coding DNA: TGTGCTAGTGCCCCGCCAACCGGGACAGGGAACACTGAAGCTTTCTTT. As protein: CASAPPTGTGNTEAFF.